This T cell receptor beta chain was sequenced in a study of human thymus T cells. CDR1 is MNHEY, CDR2 SVGAGI, per germline. Trimming at V came to 8 bases and at J to 4 bases, leaving 11 bases not matched to a gene. This CDR3 is built from 15 residues. This clone has only one observation. Its antigen is not identified. Study-wide findings and caveats: Thymic and blood repertoires appeared to show biased V and J gene usage.

Sequenced by immunoSEQ multiplex PCR; TCRdb stores in-frame clones only, minus some. The repertoire holds about 50,000 clones, with 85% to 95% as singletons. The sample was blood. The gene calls are TRBV6-5 and TRBJ2-5; 9 bases align to TRBD1. The receptor was isolated from a girl under three years old with a congenital heart defect but otherwise immunologically healthy. The CDR3 loop is CASSPGQGRGETQYF. Here the CDR3 DNA reads TGTGCCAGCTCCCCGGGACAGGGTCGGGGAGAGACCCAGTACTTC.